Listed below are T cell receptor beta chains from one sample, sequenced in a study of blood T cell repertoires in COVID-19. Clones were read by immunoSEQ multiplex PCR, and TCRdb kept only the in-frame ones, dropping some. The sample shows a few hundred thousand clones, about 85% of them seen only once. Sample: PBMCs or T cells enriched from blood (not recorded which). The source of these receptors is a woman aged 50 to 60 who had been exposed to COVID-19. Each CDR3 is given with its conserved first and last residue. The D gene is left open where the match is weak. Clone sizes are given selectively: once, few, many, or a class where the clone is expanded.

V: TRBV5-8
size: -
D: -
J: TRBJ1-6
DNA: TGTGCCAGCAGCCCAGGACAGTTCTATAATTCACCCCTCCACTTT
CDR3: CASSPGQFYNSPLHF

V: TRBV5-8
size: -
D: -
J: TRBJ1-1
DNA: TGTGCCAGCAGCCCCCATACTGAAGCTTTCTTT
CDR3: CASSPHTEAFF

V: TRBV28
size: few
D: -
J: TRBJ2-1
DNA: TGTGCCAGCAGTTCCACAGGGAAGGGGCAGTTCTTC
CDR3: CASSSTGKGQFF

V: TRBV10-2
size: few
D: -
J: TRBJ1-2
DNA: TGCGCCAGCAGTGAAATAATAGCGGGGCCGTTGGATGGCTACACCTTC
CDR3: CASSEIIAGPLDGYTF

V: TRBV2
size: -
D: -
J: TRBJ2-5
DNA: TGTGCCAGCAGTGAAGCGGGGGCCACACAAGAGACCCAGTACTTC
CDR3: CASSEAGATQETQYF

V: TRBV4-1
size: -
D: TRBD2
J: TRBJ2-3
DNA: TGCGCCAGCAGCCCCATCGGGAGGGGGGGCTCTACAGATACGCAGTATTTT
CDR3: CASSPIGRGGSTDTQYF

V: TRBV5-1
size: -
D: -
J: TRBJ1-1
DNA: TGCGCCAGCAGCTTCAGGGGAGAAGCTTTCTTT
CDR3: CASSFRGEAFF

V: TRBV10-2
size: -
D: -
J: TRBJ1-1
DNA: TGCGCCAGCAGTGCCTATAACACTGAAGCTTTCTTT
CDR3: CASSAYNTEAFF

V: TRBV13
size: -
D: -
J: TRBJ2-3
DNA: TGTGCCAGCAGCGGCGATACGCAGTATTTT
CDR3: CASSGDTQYF

V: TRBV5-6
size: -
D: -
J: TRBJ1-6
DNA: TGTGCCAGCAGCTTCAGGGTTGGCTCACCCCTCCACTTT
CDR3: CASSFRVGSPLHF

V: TRBV2
size: -
D: -
J: TRBJ1-3
DNA: TGTGCCCACGATGGAGGGACTACTGGAAACACCATATATTTT
CDR3: CAHDGGTTGNTIYF

V: TRBV10-3
size: -
D: TRBD2
J: TRBJ2-3
DNA: TGTGCCATCAGTGAGACGACTACGGCGGGGGGGCAGGGAGATACGCAGTATTTT
CDR3: CAISETTTAGGQGDTQYF

V: TRBV14
size: -
D: TRBD1
J: TRBJ1-2
DNA: TGTGCCAGCACCCCCGGGACAGGGAAAAACTATGGCTACACCTTC
CDR3: CASTPGTGKNYGYTF

V: TRBV6-5
size: -
D: TRBD2
J: TRBJ2-7
DNA: TGTGCCAGCAGGCGGCGACTAGCGGGGACCTACGAGCAGTACTTC
CDR3: CASRRRLAGTYEQYF

V: TRBV5-1
size: few
D: TRBD1
J: TRBJ1-6
DNA: TGCGCCAGCAGCTTGGGGGGACAGGTCCTAAATTCACCCCTCCACTTT
CDR3: CASSLGGQVLNSPLHF

V: TRBV9
size: -
D: TRBD2
J: TRBJ2-1
DNA: TGTGCCAGCAGCGTAGCTCCGACTAGCGGGGGAAATGAGCAGTTCTTC
CDR3: CASSVAPTSGGNEQFF

V: TRBV24-1
size: few
D: TRBD2
J: TRBJ2-3
DNA: TGTGCCACCAGTGAGCCACGGGGGGTACGGGGCACAGATACGCAGTATTTT
CDR3: CATSEPRGVRGTDTQYF

V: TRBV19
size: -
D: -
J: TRBJ1-1
DNA: TGTGCCAGTAGTACACAGGGATGGGGTGTAGCTTTCTTT
CDR3: CASSTQGWGVAFF

V: TRBV30
size: -
D: -
J: TRBJ1-5
DNA: TGTGCCCACTCAACAGGTAACCTCAATCAGCCCCAGCATTTT
CDR3: CAHSTGNLNQPQHF

V: TRBV2
size: -
D: -
J: TRBJ1-2
DNA: TGTGCCAGCAGGAGACTGACGGTTAACTATGGCTACACCTTC
CDR3: CASRRLTVNYGYTF

V: TRBV9
size: -
D: -
J: TRBJ1-2
DNA: TGTGCCAGCAGCGTATCGCCAGGGAATAACTATGGCTACACCTTC
CDR3: CASSVSPGNNYGYTF

V: TRBV7-2
size: -
D: -
J: TRBJ1-2
DNA: TGTGCCAGCAGCTTAGTTCCCGACAGTACTAACTATGGCTACACCTTC
CDR3: CASSLVPDSTNYGYTF

V: TRBV2
size: few
D: -
J: TRBJ1-3
DNA: TGTGCCAGCAAGGGCAGGGTTGAAAACACCATATATTTT
CDR3: CASKGRVENTIYF

V: TRBV12-3/TRBV12-4
size: -
D: -
J: TRBJ2-1
DNA: TGTGCCAGCAGTCCAGGGACACTTAATGAGCAGTTCTTC
CDR3: CASSPGTLNEQFF

V: TRBV7-2
size: -
D: -
J: TRBJ2-5
DNA: TGTGCCAGCAGCTTACGAATCCGGCGGGCGGGGGCCGTCGTTGAGACCCAGTACTTC
CDR3: CASSLRIRRAGAVVETQYF

V: TRBV10-1
size: -
D: -
J: TRBJ1-5
DNA: TGCGCCACAGGATACGGCAGGGAACGGCCCCAGCATTTT
CDR3: CATGYGRERPQHF

V: TRBV30
size: -
D: -
J: TRBJ1-2
DNA: TGTGCCTGGAGTTCGGGGGTGGATGGCTACACCTTC
CDR3: CAWSSGVDGYTF

V: TRBV2
size: -
D: -
J: TRBJ1-3
DNA: TGTGCCAGCAGTGAAGCGGACAGCGGTACTGGAAACACCATATATTTT
CDR3: CASSEADSGTGNTIYF

V: TRBV4-3
size: -
D: TRBD1
J: TRBJ1-3
DNA: TGCGCCAGCAGCCAAGATAGGACAGGAGACACCATATATTTT
CDR3: CASSQDRTGDTIYF

V: TRBV24-1
size: -
D: TRBD2
J: TRBJ2-3
DNA: TGTGCCACCAGTGATTTTCCGGGGGAGGGTCAGGATACGCAGTATTTT
CDR3: CATSDFPGEGQDTQYF